This TCR beta chain comes out of a study of blood T cell repertoires in COVID-19. About the study: Acute and convalescent COVID-19 specimens originated in the United States, Italy and Spain. T cells, B-cell-depleted T cells, or PBMCs provided the cDNA or gDNA that served as material.

Authors' analysis steps: Researchers report that nucleated cell counts were estimated from reference gene primer amplification. Sequencing used immunoSEQ multiplex PCR; TCRdb keeps in-frame clones, though not all of them. The V and J calls and clone size come from that table; D and trimming were worked out from the DNA. The profile shows 55,000 to 70,000 clones, about 83% of them singletons. V lost 0 bases and J 3 bases, leaving 9 bases between the germline ends. The CDR3 is 14 residues long. Germline V gene lookup returns CDR1 SGHNT and CDR2 YYREEE (reference sequence). This clone turned up a few times.

The sample consisted of peripheral blood. The chain couples TRBV5-4 to TRBJ1-1, with no clear D. The sequence derives from a woman of 80 years or more with acute or convalescent COVID-19. The CDR3 spells CASSLGARDTEAFF. For the CDR3, the DNA is TGTGCCAGCAGCTTGGGGGCGCGGGACACTGAAGCTTTCTTT.